The rows below give T cell receptor beta chains drawn from one sample of a study of T cells in Graves' hyperthyroidism and ophthalmopathy. TCRdb ran MiXCR on the multiplex PCR reads and lists one entry per CDR3 protein. The data contain about 420,000 distinct CDR3 sequences, around a sixth of them seen just once; the ten biggest clones take up roughly 8%. The sample comprised blood. The receptors originated from a woman aged 18-29 years with Graves' hyperthyroidism. CDR3s include the opening cysteine and the closing phenylalanine or tryptophan. The order of the fields is clone size, J gene, D gene, V gene, CDR3 DNA, CDR3 protein. D genes are given only for firm matches. The size of a clone is reported for some rows only, either as once, few or many, or as a class for expanded clones.

clone size: many; J gene: TRBJ2-1; D gene: -; V gene: TRBV2; CDR3 DNA: TGTGCCAGCAGCTCGGCTGGGGCGGGGTCCTACAATGAGCAGTTCTTC; CDR3 protein: CASSSAGAGSYNEQFF
clone size: many; J gene: TRBJ1-2; D gene: -; V gene: TRBV28; CDR3 DNA: TGTGCCAGCAGTGGATCGGGGCCTTATGGCTACACCTTC; CDR3 protein: CASSGSGPYGYTF
clone size: many; J gene: TRBJ1-5; D gene: -; V gene: TRBV12-3/TRBV12-4; CDR3 DNA: TGTGCCAGCAGTCGACAGGTTATGGGTAGCAATCAGCCCCAGCATTTT; CDR3 protein: CASSRQVMGSNQPQHF
clone size: few; J gene: TRBJ2-1; D gene: TRBD1; V gene: TRBV19; CDR3 DNA: TGTGCCAGTAGTCCGTTAGACAGGGTGAGAGGTGAGCAGTTCTTC; CDR3 protein: CASSPLDRVRGEQFF
clone size: many; J gene: TRBJ2-7; D gene: -; V gene: TRBV6-1; CDR3 DNA: TGTGCCAGCACCGATCCAGTCTCCTACGAGCAGTACTTC; CDR3 protein: CASTDPVSYEQYF
clone size: many; J gene: TRBJ1-2; D gene: -; V gene: TRBV4-1; CDR3 DNA: TGCGCCAGCAACCGTCTTTTCGGGGATAACTATGGCTACACCTTC; CDR3 protein: CASNRLFGDNYGYTF
clone size: many; J gene: TRBJ1-5; D gene: -; V gene: TRBV4-1; CDR3 DNA: TGCGCCAGCAGCCAAGATCAGTATAGCAATCAGCCCCAGCATTTT; CDR3 protein: CASSQDQYSNQPQHF
clone size: many; J gene: TRBJ1-5; D gene: -; V gene: TRBV10-3; CDR3 DNA: TGTGCCATCAGTGAGGGTAGTAGCAATCAGCCCCAGCATTTT; CDR3 protein: CAISEGSSNQPQHF
clone size: few; J gene: TRBJ1-3; D gene: -; V gene: TRBV20-1; CDR3 DNA: TGCAGTGCTGGCGGGCAGAACTCTGGAAACACCATATATTTT; CDR3 protein: CSAGGQNSGNTIYF
clone size: -; J gene: TRBJ2-3; D gene: TRBD2; V gene: TRBV20-1; CDR3 DNA: TGCAGTGCTCTCACTAGCGGGAGAACAGATACGCAGTATTTT; CDR3 protein: CSALTSGRTDTQYF
clone size: many; J gene: TRBJ1-2; D gene: -; V gene: TRBV6-1; CDR3 DNA: TGTGCCAGCAGGGACCTCCCTTACACGGGCTATGGCTACACCTTC; CDR3 protein: CASRDLPYTGYGYTF
clone size: many; J gene: TRBJ2-3; D gene: TRBD2; V gene: TRBV27; CDR3 DNA: TGTGCCAGCAGTTTAAGGCGGGGGGCAGATACGCAGTATTTT; CDR3 protein: CASSLRRGADTQYF
clone size: many; J gene: TRBJ2-1; D gene: -; V gene: TRBV11-2; CDR3 DNA: TGTGCCAGCAGCTATCCCCTAGGGGAAACGTCCTACAATGAGCAGTTCTTC; CDR3 protein: CASSYPLGETSYNEQFF
clone size: -; J gene: TRBJ2-7; D gene: -; V gene: TRBV11-2; CDR3 DNA: TGTGCCAGCAGCTTAGGAGCAGACTCCTACGAGCAGTACTTC; CDR3 protein: CASSLGADSYEQYF
clone size: many; J gene: TRBJ2-1; D gene: TRBD2; V gene: TRBV6-1; CDR3 DNA: TGTGCCAGCAGTTCCCCAGGGGGGAGCGGGAGGTTAAATGAGCAGTTCTTC; CDR3 protein: CASSSPGGSGRLNEQFF
clone size: few; J gene: TRBJ2-2; D gene: TRBD1; V gene: TRBV19; CDR3 DNA: TGTGCCAGTACTCCGTTGGACAGGGACACCGGGGAGCTGTTTTTT; CDR3 protein: CASTPLDRDTGELFF
clone size: many; J gene: TRBJ2-3; D gene: -; V gene: TRBV20-1; CDR3 DNA: TGCAGTGCTAGAGATCTCGTGCAGGGCACAGATACGCAGTATTTT; CDR3 protein: CSARDLVQGTDTQYF
clone size: few; J gene: TRBJ1-4; D gene: -; V gene: TRBV28; CDR3 DNA: TGTGCCAGCTCTTTGGGCGGTCAGACTAATGAAAAACTGTTTTTT; CDR3 protein: CASSLGGQTNEKLFF
clone size: -; J gene: TRBJ1-3; D gene: -; V gene: TRBV5-1; CDR3 DNA: TGCGCCAGCAGCAATGGGGGGTACGGAAACACCATATATTTT; CDR3 protein: CASSNGGYGNTIYF
clone size: few; J gene: TRBJ1-5; D gene: TRBD1; V gene: TRBV12-3/TRBV12-4; CDR3 DNA: TGTGCCAGCGGCCCACAGGGGTCGAATCAGCCCCAGCATTTT; CDR3 protein: CASGPQGSNQPQHF
clone size: many; J gene: TRBJ2-1; D gene: TRBD1; V gene: TRBV5-1; CDR3 DNA: TGCGCCAGCAGGTTGTCCGGGACAGGGAACGATGAGCAGTTCTTC; CDR3 protein: CASRLSGTGNDEQFF
clone size: many; J gene: TRBJ2-7; D gene: -; V gene: TRBV28; CDR3 DNA: TGTGCCAGCAGTCCCCATTTGGGGATAAAATCCTACGAGCAGTACTTC; CDR3 protein: CASSPHLGIKSYEQYF
clone size: many; J gene: TRBJ2-1; D gene: TRBD2; V gene: TRBV19; CDR3 DNA: TGTGCCAGTAGTACTAGCGGGAGCGAGCAGTTCTTC; CDR3 protein: CASSTSGSEQFF
clone size: many; J gene: TRBJ1-5; D gene: TRBD1; V gene: TRBV20-1; CDR3 DNA: TGCAGTGCTAGAGAGATCCGGGGACAGGGGAGTCAGCCCCAGCATTTT; CDR3 protein: CSAREIRGQGSQPQHF
clone size: many; J gene: TRBJ2-2; D gene: -; V gene: TRBV5-1; CDR3 DNA: TGCGCCAGCAGCTCCGGACTGGTGGCCGGGGAGCTGTTTTTT; CDR3 protein: CASSSGLVAGELFF
clone size: many; J gene: TRBJ1-2; D gene: TRBD1; V gene: TRBV4-1; CDR3 DNA: TGCGCCAGCAGCCAAGCGAGGACAGGAACACTATCTAACTATGGCTACACCTTC; CDR3 protein: CASSQARTGTLSNYGYTF
clone size: many; J gene: TRBJ1-6; D gene: TRBD1; V gene: TRBV6-1; CDR3 DNA: TGTGCCAGCAGACGGACAGGGTCAAACTCACCCCTCCACTTT; CDR3 protein: CASRRTGSNSPLHF
clone size: many; J gene: TRBJ2-6; D gene: TRBD1; V gene: TRBV27; CDR3 DNA: TGTGCCAGCAGTTTTCCGACAGGGGGTTCGTATGGGGCCAACGTCCTGACTTTC; CDR3 protein: CASSFPTGGSYGANVLTF
clone size: many; J gene: TRBJ2-5; D gene: TRBD2; V gene: TRBV2; CDR3 DNA: TGTGCCAGCAGTGAACAGTCCAGCGGGGCGCCGGAGACCCAGTACTTC; CDR3 protein: CASSEQSSGAPETQYF
clone size: -; J gene: TRBJ2-2; D gene: TRBD2; V gene: TRBV12-3/TRBV12-4; CDR3 DNA: TGTGCCAGCAGTTCCACTAGCGGGGGGAACACCGGGGAGCTGTTTTTT; CDR3 protein: CASSSTSGGNTGELFF
clone size: once; J gene: TRBJ1-2; D gene: TRBD1; V gene: TRBV2; CDR3 DNA: TGTGCCAGCAGCTACGGGACAGGGGATAGGATGGTCTATGGCTACACCTTC; CDR3 protein: CASSYGTGDRMVYGYTF
clone size: -; J gene: TRBJ2-7; D gene: TRBD1; V gene: TRBV5-1; CDR3 DNA: TGCGCCAGCAGCTTGGACAGGGGGATCTACGAGCAGTACTTC; CDR3 protein: CASSLDRGIYEQYF
clone size: many; J gene: TRBJ1-5; D gene: TRBD1; V gene: TRBV20-1; CDR3 DNA: TGCAGTGCTAGAGGGACAGGGGGCCACAATCAGCCCCAGCATTTT; CDR3 protein: CSARGTGGHNQPQHF
clone size: many; J gene: TRBJ1-2; D gene: -; V gene: TRBV6-6; CDR3 DNA: TGTGCCAGCAGTTACGTCGGCAGCTATGGCTACACCTTC; CDR3 protein: CASSYVGSYGYTF
clone size: many; J gene: TRBJ2-7; D gene: TRBD1; V gene: TRBV6-1; CDR3 DNA: TGTGCCAGCAGTGAACGGGACAGGATGGGCGAGCAGTACTTC; CDR3 protein: CASSERDRMGEQYF
clone size: once; J gene: TRBJ2-3; D gene: TRBD1; V gene: TRBV29-1; CDR3 DNA: TGCAGCGTTGAAGGGTTTGCGGGACAGGGGCTAGCGACCACAGATACGCAGTATTTT; CDR3 protein: CSVEGFAGQGLATTDTQYF
clone size: once; J gene: TRBJ2-3; D gene: TRBD2; V gene: TRBV11-2; CDR3 DNA: TGTGCCAGCAGCGATGCGGGGGGGGCTGTAGATACGCAGTATTTT; CDR3 protein: CASSDAGGAVDTQYF
clone size: -; J gene: TRBJ2-1; D gene: -; V gene: TRBV9; CDR3 DNA: TGTGCCAGCAGCGTAGGGGGGCGACGAAACAATGAGCAGTTCTTC; CDR3 protein: CASSVGGRRNNEQFF
clone size: many; J gene: TRBJ2-2; D gene: -; V gene: TRBV3-1; CDR3 DNA: TGTGCCAGCAGCGAGCCTAGCAGGGGCGCCGGGGAGCTGTTTTTT; CDR3 protein: CASSEPSRGAGELFF
clone size: -; J gene: TRBJ1-1; D gene: -; V gene: TRBV15; CDR3 DNA: TGTGCCAGCAGCTGGGAGACAGGACTGAACACTGAAGCTTTCTTT; CDR3 protein: CASSWETGLNTEAFF
clone size: many; J gene: TRBJ2-7; D gene: -; V gene: TRBV6-1; CDR3 DNA: TGTGCCAGCAGTGACGGGGGACAGCTCTACGAGCAGTACTTC; CDR3 protein: CASSDGGQLYEQYF
clone size: many; J gene: TRBJ2-3; D gene: TRBD2; V gene: TRBV7-8; CDR3 DNA: TGTGCCAGCTTCCGACGCCATCGGGAGGGTGGAGATACGCAGTATTTT; CDR3 protein: CASFRRHREGGDTQYF
clone size: few; J gene: TRBJ2-4; D gene: TRBD2; V gene: TRBV5-1; CDR3 DNA: TGCGCCAGCAGCTTGGCCACTAGCGTGGACATTCAGTACTTC; CDR3 protein: CASSLATSVDIQYF
clone size: -; J gene: TRBJ1-1; D gene: -; V gene: TRBV7-9; CDR3 DNA: TGTGCCAGCAGCTTCGCGACAGTTAACACTGAAGCTTTCTTT; CDR3 protein: CASSFATVNTEAFF
clone size: once; J gene: TRBJ2-3; D gene: TRBD2; V gene: TRBV20-1; CDR3 DNA: TGCAGTGCTAGGGGACTAGATGGAGTAGGCACAGATACGCAGTATTTT; CDR3 protein: CSARGLDGVGTDTQYF
clone size: many; J gene: TRBJ2-7; D gene: -; V gene: TRBV20-1; CDR3 DNA: TGCAGTGCCAAAACTACGCGGTATTCCTACGAGCAGTACTTC; CDR3 protein: CSAKTTRYSYEQYF
clone size: few; J gene: TRBJ1-3; D gene: -; V gene: TRBV11-3; CDR3 DNA: TGTGCCAGCAGCCCTACCGACAGAGGGGTCTCTGGAAACACCATATATTTT; CDR3 protein: CASSPTDRGVSGNTIYF